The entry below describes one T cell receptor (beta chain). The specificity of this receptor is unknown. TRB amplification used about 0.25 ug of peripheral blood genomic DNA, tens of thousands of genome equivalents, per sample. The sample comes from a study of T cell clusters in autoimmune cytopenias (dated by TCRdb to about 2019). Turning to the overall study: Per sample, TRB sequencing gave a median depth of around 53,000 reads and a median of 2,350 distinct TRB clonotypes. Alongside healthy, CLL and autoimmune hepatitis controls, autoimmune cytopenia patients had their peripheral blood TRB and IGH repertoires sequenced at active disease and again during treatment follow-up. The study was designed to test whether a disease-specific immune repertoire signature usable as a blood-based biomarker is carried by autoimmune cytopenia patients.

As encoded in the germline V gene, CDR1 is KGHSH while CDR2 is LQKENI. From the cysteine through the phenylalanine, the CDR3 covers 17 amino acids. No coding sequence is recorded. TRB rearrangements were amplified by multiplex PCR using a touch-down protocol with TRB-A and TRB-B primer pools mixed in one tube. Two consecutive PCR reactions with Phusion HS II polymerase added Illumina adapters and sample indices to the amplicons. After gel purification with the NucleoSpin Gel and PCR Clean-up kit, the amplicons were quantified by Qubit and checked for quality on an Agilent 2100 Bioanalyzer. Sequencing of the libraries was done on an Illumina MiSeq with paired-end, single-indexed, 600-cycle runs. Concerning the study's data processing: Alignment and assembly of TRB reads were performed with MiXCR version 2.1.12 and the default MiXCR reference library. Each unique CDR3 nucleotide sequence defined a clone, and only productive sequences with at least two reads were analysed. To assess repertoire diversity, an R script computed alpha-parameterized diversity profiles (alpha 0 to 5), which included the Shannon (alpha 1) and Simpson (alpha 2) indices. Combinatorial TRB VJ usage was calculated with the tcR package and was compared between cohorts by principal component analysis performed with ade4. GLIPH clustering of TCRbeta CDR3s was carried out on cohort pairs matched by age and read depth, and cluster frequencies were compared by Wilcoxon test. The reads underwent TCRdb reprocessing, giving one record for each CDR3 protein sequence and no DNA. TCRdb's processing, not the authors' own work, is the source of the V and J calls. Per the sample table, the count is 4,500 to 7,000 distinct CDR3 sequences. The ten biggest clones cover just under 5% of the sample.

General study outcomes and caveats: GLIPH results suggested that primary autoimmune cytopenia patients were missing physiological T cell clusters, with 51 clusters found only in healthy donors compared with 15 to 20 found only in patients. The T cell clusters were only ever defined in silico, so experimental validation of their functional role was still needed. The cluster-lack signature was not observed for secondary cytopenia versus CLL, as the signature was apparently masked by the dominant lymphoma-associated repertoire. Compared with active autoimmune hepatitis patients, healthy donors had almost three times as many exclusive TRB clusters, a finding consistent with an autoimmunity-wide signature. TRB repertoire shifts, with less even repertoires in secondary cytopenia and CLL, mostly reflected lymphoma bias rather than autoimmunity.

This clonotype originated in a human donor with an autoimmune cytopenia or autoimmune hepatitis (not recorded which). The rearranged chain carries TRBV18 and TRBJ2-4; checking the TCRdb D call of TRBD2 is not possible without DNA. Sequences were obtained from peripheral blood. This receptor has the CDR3 CASSPQISGGATDIQYF. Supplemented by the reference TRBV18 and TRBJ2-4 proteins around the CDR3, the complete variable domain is NAGVMQNPRHLVRRRGQEARLRCSPMKGHSHVYWYRQLPEEGLKFMVYLQKENIIDESGMPKERFSAEFPKEGPSILRIQQVVRGDSAAYFCASSPQISGGATDIQYFGAGTRLSVL.